The present T cell receptor beta chain was sequenced within a study of blood T cell repertoires in COVID-19 (dated by TCRdb to the early 2020s). Turning to the overall study: Samples covering the acute and convalescent phases of COVID-19 were provided by collaborators in the United States, Italy and Spain. Where available, HLA class I and class II types were taken from metadata supplied by the sample provider and were not determined by assay-based typing. The samples were drawn from two sources: the first 160 participants of the ongoing ImmuneRACE study, and some 1,300 subjects contributed by 6 global collaborators. The repertoires were released in a freely available public database meant as a resource for research on the immune response to SARS-CoV-2. Deeply sampled blood TCRbeta repertoires from subjects exposed to, actively infected with, or recovered from COVID-19 were included in the dataset. The material from the prospective study consisted of cDNA or gDNA derived from T cells, B-cell-depleted T cells, or PBMCs. A de-identified subject ID, COVID-19 status, age in years and sex were almost always included in the sample metadata.

A remark on this clone: No cognate antigen has been identified for it. One base away there is no much larger clone; base qualities are not given.

The CDR3 sequence holds 12 residues, the cysteine and phenylalanine included. The only DNA kept is the CDR3, 36 bases in frame from the first base. As encoded in the germline V gene, CDR1 is MGHDK while CDR2 is SYGVNS. V loses 6 bases, J loses 5 bases, and the germline ends lie 11 bases apart. Each collaborating institution followed its own protocols to collect whole blood in K2EDTA tubes. For TCRbeta analysis, collaborators shipped samples in one of three forms: frozen whole blood, isolated PBMCs, or DNA extracted from either of those sample types. General conclusions and limits of the study: Clinical and demographic metadata were provided uncurated, with the amount varying by source and participant.

The immunoSEQ Assay, a bias-controlled multiplex PCR, was used to amplify TCRbeta CDR3 regions from genomic DNA. In the authors' own workflow: Within the assay, amplification of reference gene primers was used to estimate how many nucleated cells each sample contained. Sequence reads were collapsed and filtered to measure the absolute abundance of every unique TCRbeta CDR3 rearrangement. For each sample, productive Simpson clonality was calculated as the square root of Simpson's diversity index over productive rearrangements. The source is immuneACCESS, and TCRdb retained only in-frame sequences with V and J called. Part of the clones is not carried over; for the studies checked, unresolved V genes explain less than half of this, and the remainder is unexplained. The DNA gave D and trimming, while V, J and clone size come from that table. This sample has roughly 40,000 clones in its table, and about nine tenths of those were observed once. Roughly 6.2% of the sample goes to the ten largest clones.

Sequenced sample: peripheral blood. The chain is assembled from TRBV25-1 and TRBJ2-7; D gene: possibly TRBD2, on 6 matching bases. This receptor was obtained from a human donor in a cohort sampled during active COVID-19. The CDR3 is CASRRDGNEQYF. At the DNA level, the sequence is TGTGCCAGCAGGCGGGACGGTAACGAGCAGTACTTC.